One and the same sample provided the 30 T cell receptor beta chains below, sequenced in a study of blood T cell repertoires in COVID-19. Method: immunoSEQ multiplex PCR; TCRdb's copy keeps in-frame clones and lacks some. The repertoire holds some 83,000 clones, with about 91% as singletons. Sequencing used peripheral blood. The receptor set was obtained from a man between 60 and 70 years old with acute or convalescent COVID-19.

The chain is built from TRBV9 and TRBJ1-6; TRBD1 is a possible D gene (5 bases). The germline CDR1 and CDR2 sequences are SGDLS and YYNGEE. The CDR3 is made up of 15 amino acids. Trimming shortened V by 0 bases and J by 8 bases, and 12 bases separated the two germline ends. DNA for the CDR3: TGTGCCAGCAGCGTAGCAAGCGGGGGATATTCACCCCTCCACTTT. Protein product: CASSVASGGYSPLHF.

V is TRBV6-5 and J is TRBJ1-1; D unclear. Germline loops: CDR1 MNHEY, CDR2 SVGAGI. V was clipped by 5 bases and J by 1 base, with 11 bases between them. The CDR3 length is 14 residues. The CDR3 loop reads CASSISWANTEAFF. CDR3 bases: TGTGCCAGCAGTATTTCATGGGCGAACACTGAAGCTTTCTTT.

This sequence joins TRBV20-1 and TRBJ2-7, with 7 bases identical to TRBD2. The CDR3 consists of 13 residues. The J segment lost 1 base and the V segment lost 3 bases, leaving 3 bases of the junction unmatched. The germline gives CDR1 DFQATT, CDR2 SNEGSKA (reference sequence). Here the CDR3 DNA reads TGCAGTGCTAGTACGGGGGGTTCCTACGAGCAGTACTTC. It specifies CSASTGGSYEQYF.

The chain links TRBV6-2 or TRBV6-3 to TRBJ1-1, with no clear D. The CDR3 contains 13 residues. V was cut by 0 bases and J by 1 base, with 3 bases left in between. The V gene's germline CDR1 is MNHEY and CDR2 SVGEGT. CDR3 nucleotide sequence: TGTGCCAGCAGTTACTCTAGGAACACTGAAGCTTTCTTT. This sequence encodes CASSYSRNTEAFF.

V gene TRBV20-1 combines with J gene TRBJ1-1; 7 bases line up with TRBD1. Trimming took 5 bases from V and 1 from J; bases not matched to a gene: 10. This CDR3 is 15 amino acids long. Germline CDR1 DFQATT, CDR2 SNEGSKA (reference sequence). The CDR3 loop reads CSAGVNRGENTEAFF. The CDR3 nucleotides read TGCAGTGCTGGTGTAAACAGGGGCGAGAACACTGAAGCTTTCTTT.

V is TRBV14 and J is TRBJ2-7; TRBD2 matches at 10 bases. CDR1 is SGHDN and CDR2 is FVKESK in the germline V gene. This CDR3 spans 14 amino acids. With V trimmed by 3 bases and J by 2 bases, 1 base remained unmatched. CDR3 residues: CASSQSGRAYEQYF. The CDR3, as DNA: TGTGCCAGCAGCCAGAGCGGGAGGGCCTACGAGCAGTACTTC.

The chain recombines TRBV10-3 with TRBJ1-1; a possible D gene is TRBD1 (6 bases). Trimming pared 11 bases from V and 1 base from J, leaving 23 bases between. There are 16 residues in the CDR3. Germline-derived CDR1 and CDR2 are ENHRY and SYGVKD. The CDR3 nucleotides are TGTGCCGCCACCATCTCAACAGGGACATCGAACACTGAAGCTTTCTTT. This codes for CAATISTGTSNTEAFF.

The chain uses TRBV6-2 or TRBV6-3 and TRBJ1-2; 9 bases match TRBD1. The CDR3 covers 14 residues. In germline, CDR1 is MNHEY, CDR2 SVGEGT. The J segment lost 4 bases and the V segment lost 2 bases, leaving 2 bases of the junction unmatched. The CDR3 nucleotides read TGTGCCAGCAGTTACGGGACAGGGCGCTATGGCTACACCTTC. Protein: CASSYGTGRYGYTF.

The gene calls are TRBV5-8 and TRBJ2-3; 9 nucleotides align to TRBD1. The V and J ends lost 4 bases and 2 bases, in that order; junction bases with no gene match: 5. This CDR3 has 15 amino acids. Germline values: CDR1 SGHTS, CDR2 YDEGEE. DNA of the CDR3: TGTGCCAGCAGCCAGACAGGGGGAGTCACAGATACGCAGTATTTT. This codes for CASSQTGGVTDTQYF.

This chain joins TRBV7-9 and TRBJ1-4; a possible D gene is TRBD1 (6 bases). Germline V gene lookup returns CDR1 SEHNR and CDR2 FQNEAQ (reference sequence). The ends were cut back, 6 bases at V and 8 bases at J, with 10 bases in the middle. This CDR3 contains 12 residues. DNA for the CDR3: TGTGCCAGCAGAAGGACAGAAGAAAAACTGTTTTTT. Translating it yields CASRRTEEKLFF.

The chain combines TRBV6-5 with TRBJ1-1; 8 positions agree with TRBD1. Germline CDR1 is MNHEY and CDR2 is SVGAGI. The CDR3 has 14 amino acids. V trimming: 4 bases; J trimming: 4 bases; junction bases outside the gene matches: 5. The CDR3 DNA reads as TGTGCCAGCAGTTCCGAGGACAGGGTCACTGAAGCTTTCTTT. Protein sequence: CASSSEDRVTEAFF.

The rearrangement uses TRBV5-1 and TRBJ2-1; tentative D call: TRBD1 (5 bases). CDR1 SGHRS and CDR2 YFSETQ come from the germline V gene. The CDR3 is made up of 14 amino acids. Trimming left V 0 bases short and J 7 bases short, with 11 bases between. CDR3 loop: CASSLEGNYNEQFF. CDR3 DNA sequence: TGCGCCAGCAGCTTGGAGGGGAACTATAATGAGCAGTTCTTC.

This chain connects TRBV24-1 to TRBJ1-2; D call uncertain. Between the trimmed V and J ends, which lost 5 bases and 3 bases, there was a span of 9 bases. CDR1 and CDR2 (germline): KGHDR, SFDVKD. CDR3 length: 13 residues. The CDR3 DNA is TGTGCCACCAGTGGAGGGCATGACTATGGCTACACCTTC. Translating it yields CATSGGHDYGYTF.

V gene TRBV24-1 combines with J gene TRBJ2-1, with D maybe TRBD1 (6 bases). CDR1 and CDR2 (germline): KGHDR, SFDVKD. The CDR3 totals 13 residues. Deletions cut 2 bases from V and 9 bases from J, with 10 bases between. The CDR3 DNA follows: TGTGCCACCAGTGATTCAGGGGTAGGTGAGCAGTTCTTC. It codes for CATSDSGVGEQFF.

DNA for the CDR3: TGTGCCAGCAGCCCCCCCGGGATAGCGGGAACAGATACGCAGTATTTT. Amino acid sequence: CASSPPGIAGTDTQYF. J is TRBJ2-3 and V is TRBV3-1 (or the pseudogene TRBV3-2); 8 bases fit TRBD2. The CDR3 loop spans 16 amino acids. Per the germline V gene, CDR1 is LGHDT and CDR2 is YNNKEL (reference sequence). The trim removed 4 bases at V and 3 bases at J, leaving 9 bases unmatched.

V gene TRBV2 combines with J gene TRBJ2-5, with 14 bases fitting TRBD2. Germline loops: CDR1 SNHLY, CDR2 FYNNEI. The ends lost 6 bases at V and 5 bases at J; junction bases unmatched: 8. The CDR3 runs 16 residues. CDR3 loop: CASSVTSGGGRETQYF. Written as DNA, the CDR3 is TGTGCCAGCAGCGTGACTAGCGGGGGGGGCAGGGAGACCCAGTACTTC.

The rearrangement uses TRBV3-1 (or the pseudogene TRBV3-2) and TRBJ1-2, with 7 bases aligning to TRBD1. Germline V CDR1 and CDR2: LGHDT, YNNKEL (reference sequence). The ends lost 4 bases at V and 6 bases at J; junction bases unmatched: 8. This CDR3 is built from 14 residues. DNA for the CDR3: TGTGCCAGCAGCCCCAGACAGGGTTCCCATGGCTACACCTTC. This encodes CASSPRQGSHGYTF.

The chain carries TRBV11-1 and TRBJ2-1; 8 bases match TRBD2. The CDR3 totals 15 residues. Germline loops: CDR1 SGHAT, CDR2 FQDESV (reference sequence). J gave up 4 bases and V 2 bases, and 4 bases lay outside the gene matches. The CDR3 region is CASSLRAGAYNEQFF. For the CDR3, the DNA is TGTGCCAGCAGCTTACGAGCGGGAGCATACAATGAGCAGTTCTTC.

This clone was found a few times. V and J are TRBV5-1 and TRBJ2-7; 7 bases align to TRBD2. V lost 0 bases and J lost 3; bases outside the gene matches: 9. The V gene's germline CDR1 is SGHRS and CDR2 YFSETQ. CDR3 length: 16 amino acids. CDR3 protein: CASSLASGGKIYEQYF. In DNA, the CDR3 is TGCGCCAGCAGCTTGGCCTCCGGGGGGAAAATCTACGAGCAGTACTTC.

In its sample, this clone was seen once. This chain connects TRBV9 to TRBJ2-6; 7 bases map to TRBD1. The CDR3 sequence is 17 residues long. CDR1 is SGDLS, CDR2 YYNGEE, per germline. With V trimmed by 3 bases and J by 0 bases, 6 bases remained unmatched. In DNA form, the CDR3 reads TGTGCCAGCAGCGAGGGACAGTCTAACTCTGGGGCCAACGTCCTGACTTTC. This gives the protein CASSEGQSNSGANVLTF. Full variable domain (rest looked up from reference TRBV9 and TRBJ2-6): DSGVTQTPKHLITATGQRVTLRCSPRSGDLSVYWYQQSLDQGLQFLIQYYNGEERAKGNILERFSAQQFPDLHSELNLSSLELGDSALYFCASSEGQSNSGANVLTFGAGSRLTVL.

In this sample, this clone turned up once. J is TRBJ1-2 and V is TRBV5-5, with D hard to call. Trimming left V 2 bases short and J 7 bases short, with 6 bases between. CDR3 length equals 11 residues. Germline values: CDR1 SGHKS, CDR2 YYEKEE (reference sequence). CDR3 residues: CASSLLRGYTF. CDR3 sequence (DNA): TGTGCCAGCAGCTTACTTCGTGGCTACACCTTC.

The CDR3 region is CASSLLGLTPYEQYF. CDR3 DNA sequence: TGCGCCAGCAGCTTGCTGGGCCTAACTCCCTACGAGCAGTACTTC. V usage is TRBV5-1 and J usage is TRBJ2-7; D gene ambiguous. Between the trimmed V and J ends, which lost 1 base and 2 bases, there was a span of 13 bases. The CDR3 contains 15 residues. Germline CDR1 SGHRS, CDR2 YFSETQ. Together with reference TRBV5-1 and TRBJ2-7, the CDR3 gives the full variable domain: KAGVTQTPRYLIKTRGQQVTLSCSPISGHRSVSWYQQTPGQGLQFLFEYFSETQRNKGNFPGRFSGRQFSNSRSEMNVSTLELGDSALYLCASSLLGLTPYEQYFGPGTRLTVT.

The genes are TRBV29-1 and TRBJ2-3; 9 nucleotides match TRBD2. The trim removed 3 bases at V and 2 bases at J, leaving 9 bases unmatched. Germline CDR1 is SQVTM and CDR2 is ANQGSEA. The length of the CDR3 is 16 residues. The CDR3 DNA reads as TGCAGCGTTGACGGTTTAGCGGGGGCCAACACAGATACGCAGTATTTT. This codes for CSVDGLAGANTDTQYF.

The genes are TRBV9 and TRBJ2-7; 9 nucleotides agree with TRBD1. The CDR3 is 14 residues long. CDR1 is SGDLS and CDR2 is YYNGEE in the germline V gene. V shed 3 bases, J shed 3 bases, and the junction held 4 bases outside the gene matches. The CDR3 region is CASSGPGQGYEQYF. The CDR3 DNA is TGTGCCAGCAGCGGTCCGGGACAGGGCTACGAGCAGTACTTC.

In the case of this clone: Other DNA variants within this sample encode the same CDR3. The rearrangement uses TRBV4-2 and TRBJ2-7; TRBD1 matches 7 bases. Germline-derived CDR1 and CDR2 are LGHNA and YNFKEQ. V was clipped by 3 bases and J by 3 bases; unmatched bases: 2. There are 13 residues in the CDR3. Here the CDR3 reads CASSQDRSYEQYF. The CDR3 nucleotides read TGTGCCAGCAGCCAGGACAGGAGCTACGAGCAGTACTTC.

The genes are TRBV28 and TRBJ2-3; TRBD2 matches 8 bases. Germline CDR1 is MDHEN and CDR2 is SYDVKM. The ends lost 7 bases at V and 0 bases at J; junction bases unmatched: 15. The CDR3 covers 18 residues. CDR3 nucleotide sequence: TGTGCCAGCACTCCAGCGGGGGTGGGGGTTTTTAGCACAGATACGCAGTATTTT. Residues: CASTPAGVGVFSTDTQYF.

The CDR3 reads CAISERTGITNYGYTF. CDR3 coding DNA: TGTGCCATCAGTGAACGGACAGGGATTACTAACTATGGCTACACCTTC. The chain combines TRBV10-3 with TRBJ1-2, with 8 bases that match TRBD1. Germline trimming cut 3 bases from V and 0 bases from J; bases unmatched to any gene: 6. Germline V lookup: CDR1 ENHRY, CDR2 SYGVKD. This CDR3 comprises 16 residues.

The chain combines TRBV4-2 with TRBJ2-5; 10 nucleotides align to TRBD2. The CDR3 length is 16 residues. The germline V gene encodes CDR1 LGHNA and CDR2 YNFKEQ. V lost 0 bases and J lost 4; bases outside the gene matches: 5. The CDR3 region is CASSQEERGGGETQYF. CDR3 bases: TGTGCCAGCAGCCAAGAGGAGCGGGGGGGAGGAGAGACCCAGTACTTC.

The chain recombines TRBV24-1 with TRBJ2-7, with a possible D match to TRBD1 (6 bases). V gave up 4 bases and J gave up 6 bases, with 15 bases separating them. The CDR3 loop spans 14 amino acids. Per germline, CDR1 KGHDR and CDR2 SFDVKD. CDR3 sequence (DNA): TGTGCCACCAGTGAGGGGATGGTGGGGGCCGAGCAGTACTTC. Its translation: CATSEGMVGAEQYF.

In nucleotides, the CDR3 is TGTGCCAGTAGTATTGGTAGCGGGAACCCGGGGGATACGCAGTATTTT. It translates to CASSIGSGNPGDTQYF. V is TRBV19 and J is TRBJ2-3; 8 nucleotides line up with TRBD2. The CDR3 is 16 amino acids. With 3 bases clipped from V and 6 bases from J, the junction kept 11 bases outside the gene matches. The germline V gene encodes CDR1 LNHDA and CDR2 SQIVND (reference sequence).